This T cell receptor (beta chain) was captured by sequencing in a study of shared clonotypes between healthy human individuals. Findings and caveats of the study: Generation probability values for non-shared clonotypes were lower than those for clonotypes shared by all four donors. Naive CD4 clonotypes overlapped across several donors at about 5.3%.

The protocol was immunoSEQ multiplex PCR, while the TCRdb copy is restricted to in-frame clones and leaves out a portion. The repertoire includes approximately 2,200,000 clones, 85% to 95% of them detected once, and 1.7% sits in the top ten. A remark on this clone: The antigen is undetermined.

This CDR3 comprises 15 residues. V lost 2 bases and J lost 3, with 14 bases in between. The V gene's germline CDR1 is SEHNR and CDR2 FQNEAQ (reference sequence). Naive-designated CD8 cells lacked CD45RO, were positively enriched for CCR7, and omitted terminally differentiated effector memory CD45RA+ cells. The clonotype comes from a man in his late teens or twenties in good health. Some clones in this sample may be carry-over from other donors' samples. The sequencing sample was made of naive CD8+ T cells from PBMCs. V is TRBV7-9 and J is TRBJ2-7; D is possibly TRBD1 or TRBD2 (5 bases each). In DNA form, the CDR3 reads TGTGCCAGCAGCTTATTGCAGGGAGTAAGCTACGAGCAGTACTTC. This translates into CASSLLQGVSYEQYF.